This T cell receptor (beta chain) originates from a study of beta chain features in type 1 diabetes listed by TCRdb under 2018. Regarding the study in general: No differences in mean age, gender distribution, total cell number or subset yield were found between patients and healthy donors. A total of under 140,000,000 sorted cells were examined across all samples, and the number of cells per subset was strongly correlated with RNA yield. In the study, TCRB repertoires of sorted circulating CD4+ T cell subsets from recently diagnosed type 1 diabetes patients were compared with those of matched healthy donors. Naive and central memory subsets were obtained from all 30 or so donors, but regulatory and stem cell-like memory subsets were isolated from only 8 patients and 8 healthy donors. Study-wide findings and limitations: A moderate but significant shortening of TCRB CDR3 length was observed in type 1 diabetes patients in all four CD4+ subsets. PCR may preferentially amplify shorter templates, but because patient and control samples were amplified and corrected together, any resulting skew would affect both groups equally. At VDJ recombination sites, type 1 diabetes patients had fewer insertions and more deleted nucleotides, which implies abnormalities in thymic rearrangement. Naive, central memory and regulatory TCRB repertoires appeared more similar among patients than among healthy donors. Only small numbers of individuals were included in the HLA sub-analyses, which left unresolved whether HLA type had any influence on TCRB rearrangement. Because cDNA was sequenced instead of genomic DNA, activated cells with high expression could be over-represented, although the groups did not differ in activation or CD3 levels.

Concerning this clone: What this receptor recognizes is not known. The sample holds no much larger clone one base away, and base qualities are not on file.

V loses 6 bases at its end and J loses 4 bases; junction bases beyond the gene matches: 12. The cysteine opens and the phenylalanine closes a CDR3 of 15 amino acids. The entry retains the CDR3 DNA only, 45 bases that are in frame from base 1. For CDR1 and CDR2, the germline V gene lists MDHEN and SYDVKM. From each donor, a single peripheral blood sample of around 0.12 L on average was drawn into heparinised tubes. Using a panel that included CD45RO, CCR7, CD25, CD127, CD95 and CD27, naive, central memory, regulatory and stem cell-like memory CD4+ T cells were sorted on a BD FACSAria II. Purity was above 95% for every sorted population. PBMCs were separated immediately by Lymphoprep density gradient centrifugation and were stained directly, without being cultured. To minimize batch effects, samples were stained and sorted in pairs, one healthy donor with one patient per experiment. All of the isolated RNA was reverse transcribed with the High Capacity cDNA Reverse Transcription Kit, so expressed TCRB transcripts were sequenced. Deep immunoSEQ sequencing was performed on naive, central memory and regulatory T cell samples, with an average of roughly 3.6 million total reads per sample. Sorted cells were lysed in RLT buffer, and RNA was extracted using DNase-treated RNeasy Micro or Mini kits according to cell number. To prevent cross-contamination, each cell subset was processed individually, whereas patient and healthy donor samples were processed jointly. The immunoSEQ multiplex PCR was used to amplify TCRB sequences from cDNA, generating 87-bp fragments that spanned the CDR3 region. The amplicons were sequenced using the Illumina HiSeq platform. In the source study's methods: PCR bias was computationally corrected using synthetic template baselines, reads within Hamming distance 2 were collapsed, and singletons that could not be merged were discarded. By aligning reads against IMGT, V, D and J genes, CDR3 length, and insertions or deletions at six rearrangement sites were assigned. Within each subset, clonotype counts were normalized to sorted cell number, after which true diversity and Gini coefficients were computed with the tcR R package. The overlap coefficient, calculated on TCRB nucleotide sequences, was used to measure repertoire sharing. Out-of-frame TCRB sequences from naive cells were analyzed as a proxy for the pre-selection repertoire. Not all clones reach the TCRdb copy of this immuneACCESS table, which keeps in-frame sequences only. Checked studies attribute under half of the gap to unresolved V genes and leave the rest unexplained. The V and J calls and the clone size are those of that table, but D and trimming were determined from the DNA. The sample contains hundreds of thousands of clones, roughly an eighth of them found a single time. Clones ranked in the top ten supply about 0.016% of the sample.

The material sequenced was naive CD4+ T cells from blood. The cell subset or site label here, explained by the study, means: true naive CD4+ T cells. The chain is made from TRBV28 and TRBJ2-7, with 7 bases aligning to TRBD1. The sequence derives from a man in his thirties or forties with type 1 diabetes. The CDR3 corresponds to CASRLTGNTLYEQYF. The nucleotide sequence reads TGTGCCAGCAGACTGACAGGGAATACATTATACGAGCAGTACTTC.